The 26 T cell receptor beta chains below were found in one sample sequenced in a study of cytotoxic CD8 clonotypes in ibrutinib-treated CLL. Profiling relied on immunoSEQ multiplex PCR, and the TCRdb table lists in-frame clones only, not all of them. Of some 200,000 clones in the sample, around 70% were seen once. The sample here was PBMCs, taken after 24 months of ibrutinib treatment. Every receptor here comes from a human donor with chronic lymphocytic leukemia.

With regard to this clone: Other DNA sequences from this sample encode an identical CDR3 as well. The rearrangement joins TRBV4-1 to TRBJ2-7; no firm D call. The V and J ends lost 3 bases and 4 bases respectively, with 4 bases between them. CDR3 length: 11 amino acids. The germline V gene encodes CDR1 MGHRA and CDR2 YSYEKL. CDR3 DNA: TGCGCCAGCAGCCAGGAGTACGAGCAGTACTTC. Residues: CASSQEYEQYF.

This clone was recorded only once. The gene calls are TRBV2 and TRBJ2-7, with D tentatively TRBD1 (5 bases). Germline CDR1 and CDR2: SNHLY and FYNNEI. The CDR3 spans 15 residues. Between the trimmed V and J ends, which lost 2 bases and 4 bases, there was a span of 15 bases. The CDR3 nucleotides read TGTGCCAGCAGTGAACCGAGACAGCTTTCTTACGAGCAGTACTTC. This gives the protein CASSEPRQLSYEQYF.

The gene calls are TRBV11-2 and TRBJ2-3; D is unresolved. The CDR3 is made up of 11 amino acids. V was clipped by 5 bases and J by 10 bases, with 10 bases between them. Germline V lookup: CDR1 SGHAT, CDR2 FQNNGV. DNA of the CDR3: TGTGCCAGCAGCAACATACGGGCGCAGTATTTT. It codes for CASSNIRAQYF.

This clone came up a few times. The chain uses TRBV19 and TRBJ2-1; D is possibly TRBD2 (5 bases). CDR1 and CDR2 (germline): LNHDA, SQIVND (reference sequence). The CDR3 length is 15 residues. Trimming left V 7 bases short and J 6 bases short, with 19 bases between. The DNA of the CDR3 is TGTGCCAGTACAAGCGGAACCCATCGGGGCAATGAGCAGTTCTTC. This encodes CASTSGTHRGNEQFF.

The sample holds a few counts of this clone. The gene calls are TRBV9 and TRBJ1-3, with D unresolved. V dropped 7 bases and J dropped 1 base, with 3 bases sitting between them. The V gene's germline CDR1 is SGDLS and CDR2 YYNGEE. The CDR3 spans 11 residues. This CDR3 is CASYSGNTIYF. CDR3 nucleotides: TGTGCCAGCTATTCTGGAAACACCATATATTTT.

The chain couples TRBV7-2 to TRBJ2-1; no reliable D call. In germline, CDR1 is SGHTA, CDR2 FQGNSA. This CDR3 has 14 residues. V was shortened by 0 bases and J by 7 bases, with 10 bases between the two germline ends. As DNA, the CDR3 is TGTGCCAGCAGCTTAGCCCCTAGATTAAATGAGCAGTTCTTC. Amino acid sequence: CASSLAPRLNEQFF.

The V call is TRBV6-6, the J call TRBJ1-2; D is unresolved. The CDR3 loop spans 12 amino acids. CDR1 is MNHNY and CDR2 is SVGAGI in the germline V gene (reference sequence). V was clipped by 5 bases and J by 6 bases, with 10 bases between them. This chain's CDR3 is CASSRTVDGYTF. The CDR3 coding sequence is TGTGCCAGCAGTCGGACGGTCGATGGCTACACCTTC.

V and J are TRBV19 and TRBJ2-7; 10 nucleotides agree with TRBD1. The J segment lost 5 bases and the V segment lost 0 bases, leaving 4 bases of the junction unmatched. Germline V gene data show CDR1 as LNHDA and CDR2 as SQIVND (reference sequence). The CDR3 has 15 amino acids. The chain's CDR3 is CASSIERQGANEQYF. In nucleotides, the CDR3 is TGTGCCAGTAGTATAGAACGACAGGGGGCGAACGAGCAGTACTTC.

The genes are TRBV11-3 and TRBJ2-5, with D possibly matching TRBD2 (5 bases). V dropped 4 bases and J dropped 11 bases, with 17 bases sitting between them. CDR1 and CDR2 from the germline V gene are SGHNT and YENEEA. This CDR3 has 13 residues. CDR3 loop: CASSSVRGGEQYF. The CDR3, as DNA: TGTGCCAGCAGCTCAGTTCGGGGTGGAGAGCAGTACTTC. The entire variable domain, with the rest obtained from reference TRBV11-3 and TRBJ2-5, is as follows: EAGVVQSPRYKIIEKKQPVAFWCNPISGHNTLYWYLQNLGQGPELLIRYENEEAVDDSQLPKDRFSAERLKGVDSTLKIQPAELGDSAVYLCASSSVRGGEQYFGPGTRLLVL.

The CDR3 bases are TGTGCCAGCAGTGGCTCGAGCGGGAGCCAAGAGACCCAGTACTTC. Translated, it gives CASSGSSGSQETQYF. The J gene is TRBJ2-5, the V gene TRBV25-1, with TRBD2 matching 8 bases. Germline-derived CDR1 and CDR2 are MGHDK and SYGVNS. With V trimmed by 4 bases and J by 1 base, 5 bases remained unmatched. CDR3 length equals 15 residues.

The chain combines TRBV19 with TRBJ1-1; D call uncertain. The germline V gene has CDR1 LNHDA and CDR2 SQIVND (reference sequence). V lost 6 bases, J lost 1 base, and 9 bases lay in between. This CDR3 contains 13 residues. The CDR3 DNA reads TGTGCCAGTAGCCAAACAGCGAACACTGAAGCTTTCTTT. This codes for CASSQTANTEAFF.

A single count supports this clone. CDR3 region: CASSQKLLAGGRVTDTQYF. DNA for the CDR3: TGCGCCAGCAGCCAAAAACTTCTAGCGGGAGGGCGCGTCACAGATACGCAGTATTTT. This chain uses TRBV4-3 with TRBJ2-3; 12 bases line up with TRBD2. Per the germline V gene, CDR1 is LGHNA and CDR2 is YSLEER. The CDR3 is 19 residues long. V lost 2 bases and J lost 2; bases outside the gene matches: 11.

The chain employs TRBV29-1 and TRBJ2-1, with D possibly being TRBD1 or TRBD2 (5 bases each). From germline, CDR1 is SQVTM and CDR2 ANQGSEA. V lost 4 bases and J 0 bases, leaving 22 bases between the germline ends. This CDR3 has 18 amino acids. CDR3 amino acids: CSVVGTSFGVSSYNEQFF. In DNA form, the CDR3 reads TGCAGCGTTGTCGGGACCTCGTTCGGGGTTAGCTCCTACAATGAGCAGTTCTTC.

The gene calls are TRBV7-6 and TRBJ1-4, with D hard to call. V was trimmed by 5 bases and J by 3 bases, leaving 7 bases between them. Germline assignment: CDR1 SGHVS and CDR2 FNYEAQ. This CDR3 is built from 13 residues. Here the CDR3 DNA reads TGTGCCAGCAGCGGGAATGCTAATGAAAAACTGTTTTTT. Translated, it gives CASSGNANEKLFF.

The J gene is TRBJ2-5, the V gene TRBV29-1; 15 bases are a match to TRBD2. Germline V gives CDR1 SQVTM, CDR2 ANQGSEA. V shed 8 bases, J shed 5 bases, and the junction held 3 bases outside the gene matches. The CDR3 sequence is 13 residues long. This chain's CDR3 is CSLGTSGGETQYF. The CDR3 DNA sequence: TGCAGCCTAGGGACTAGCGGGGGGGAGACCCAGTACTTC.

The CDR3: CASSSPVYGMNTEAFF. CDR3 sequence (DNA): TGTGCCAGCAGCTCGCCGGTTTACGGCATGAACACTGAAGCTTTCTTT. J is TRBJ1-1 and V is TRBV7-2; no firm D call. Germline V gene data show CDR1 as SGHTA and CDR2 as FQGNSA. The CDR3 covers 16 residues. The V gene lost 4 bases and the J gene lost 0 bases, with 15 bases spanning the gap.

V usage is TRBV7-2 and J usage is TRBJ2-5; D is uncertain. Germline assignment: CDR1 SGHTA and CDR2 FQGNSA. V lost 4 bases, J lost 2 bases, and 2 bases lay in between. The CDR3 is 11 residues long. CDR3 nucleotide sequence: TGTGCCAGCAGCTCACAAGAGACCCAGTACTTC. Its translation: CASSSQETQYF.

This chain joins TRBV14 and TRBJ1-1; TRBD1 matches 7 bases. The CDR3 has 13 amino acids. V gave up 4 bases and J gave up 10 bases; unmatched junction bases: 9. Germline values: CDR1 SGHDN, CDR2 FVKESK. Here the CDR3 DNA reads TGTGCCAGCAGCCCGGTGACAGGGAGGTTAGCTTTCTTT. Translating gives CASSPVTGRLAFF.

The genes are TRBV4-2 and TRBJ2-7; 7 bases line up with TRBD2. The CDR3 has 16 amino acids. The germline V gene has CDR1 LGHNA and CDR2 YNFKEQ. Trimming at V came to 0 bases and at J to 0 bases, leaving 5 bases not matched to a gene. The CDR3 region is CASSQDASGNSYEQYF. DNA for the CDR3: TGTGCCAGCAGCCAAGATGCTAGCGGAAACTCCTACGAGCAGTACTTC.

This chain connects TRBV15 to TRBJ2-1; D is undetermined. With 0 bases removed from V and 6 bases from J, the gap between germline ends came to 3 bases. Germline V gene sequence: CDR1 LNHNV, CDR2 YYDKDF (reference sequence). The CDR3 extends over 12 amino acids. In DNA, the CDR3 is TGTGCCACCAGCAGAGAGCCCAATGAGCAGTTCTTC. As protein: CATSREPNEQFF. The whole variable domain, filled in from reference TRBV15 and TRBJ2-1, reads DAMVIQNPRYQVTQFGKPVTLSCSQTLNHNVMYWYQQKSSQAPKLLFHYYDKDFNNEADTPDNFQSRRPNTSFCFLDIRSPGLGDTAMYLCATSREPNEQFFGPGTRLTVL.

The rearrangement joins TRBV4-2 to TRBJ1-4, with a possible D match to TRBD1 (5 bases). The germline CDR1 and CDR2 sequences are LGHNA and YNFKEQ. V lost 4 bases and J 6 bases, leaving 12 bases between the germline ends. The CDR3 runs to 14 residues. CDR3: CASSRDSKYEKLFF. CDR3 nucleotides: TGTGCCAGCAGCCGCGACAGTAAATATGAAAAACTGTTTTTT.

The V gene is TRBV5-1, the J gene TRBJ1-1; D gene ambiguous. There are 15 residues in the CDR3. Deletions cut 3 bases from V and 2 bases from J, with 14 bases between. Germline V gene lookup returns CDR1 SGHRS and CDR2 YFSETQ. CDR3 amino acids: CASSSSPVGNTEAFF. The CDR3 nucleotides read TGCGCCAGCAGCTCCTCCCCCGTTGGCAACACTGAAGCTTTCTTT. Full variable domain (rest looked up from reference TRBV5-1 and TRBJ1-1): KAGVTQTPRYLIKTRGQQVTLSCSPISGHRSVSWYQQTPGQGLQFLFEYFSETQRNKGNFPGRFSGRQFSNSRSEMNVSTLELGDSALYLCASSSSPVGNTEAFFGQGTRLTVV.

The CDR3 bases are TGCGCCAGCAGCCAAGTTTATGGTAACGAGCAGTACTTC. Protein sequence: CASSQVYGNEQYF. The chain carries TRBV4-3 and TRBJ2-7; D is undetermined. Deletions cut 1 base from V and 5 bases from J, with 9 bases between. This CDR3 region has 13 residues. Per the germline V gene, CDR1 is LGHNA and CDR2 is YSLEER.

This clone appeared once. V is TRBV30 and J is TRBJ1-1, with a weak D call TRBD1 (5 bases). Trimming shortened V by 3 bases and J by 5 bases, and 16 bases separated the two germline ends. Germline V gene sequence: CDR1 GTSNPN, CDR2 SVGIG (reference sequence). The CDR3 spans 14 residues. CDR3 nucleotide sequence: TGTGCCTGGAGGCACAGGTTAGGGTCAACTGAAGCTTTCTTT. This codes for CAWRHRLGSTEAFF. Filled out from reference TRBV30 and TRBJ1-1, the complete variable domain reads SQTIHQWPATLVQPVGSPLSLECTVEGTSNPNLYWYRQAAGRGLQLLFYSVGIGQISSEVPQNLSASRPQDRQFILSSKKLLLSDSGFYLCAWRHRLGSTEAFFGQGTRLTVV.

The chain's CDR3 is CASSKPGDGRLETQYF. For the CDR3, the DNA is TGTGCCAGCAGCAAACCCGGAGACGGCAGACTGGAGACCCAGTACTTC. This chain uses TRBV7-9 with TRBJ2-5; no clear D gene. The CDR3 has 16 residues. Trimming stripped 5 bases from V and 5 bases from J, with 21 bases between. CDR1 is SEHNR and CDR2 is FQNEAQ in the germline V gene (reference sequence). Filled out from reference TRBV7-9 and TRBJ2-5, the complete variable domain reads DTGVSQNPRHKITKRGQNVTFRCDPISEHNRLYWYRQTLGQGPEFLTYFQNEAQLEKSRLLSDRFSAERPKGSFSTLEIQRTEQGDSAMYLCASSKPGDGRLETQYFGPGTRLLVL.

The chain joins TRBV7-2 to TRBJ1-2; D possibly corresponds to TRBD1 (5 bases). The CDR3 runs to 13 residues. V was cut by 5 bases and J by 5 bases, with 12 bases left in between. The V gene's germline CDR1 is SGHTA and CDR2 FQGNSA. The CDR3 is CASSPGGGYGYTF. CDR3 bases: TGTGCCAGCAGCCCCGGGGGGGGATATGGCTACACCTTC.